Each of the 19 T cell receptor beta chains below was sequenced from the same sample in a study of control samples from healthy donors and cancer patients. Method: immunoSEQ multiplex PCR; TCRdb's copy keeps in-frame clones and lacks some. The sample lists approximately 58,000 clones; 87% were seen once. The specimen was PBMCs. The receptor source for this set is a woman aged 60 to 75 with lung cancer.

This clone is a singleton in its sample. This rearrangement joins TRBV6-5 to TRBJ2-3; D may be TRBD2 (6 bases). The CDR3 has 15 amino acids. Germline V gene data show CDR1 as MNHEY and CDR2 as SVGAGI. V was trimmed by 6 bases and J by 10 bases, leaving 23 bases between them. The CDR3 loop is CASSRGTSGVGSQYF. CDR3 DNA: TGTGCCAGCAGCCGAGGGACTTCGGGGGTAGGGTCGCAGTATTTT.

The chain has TRBV4-2 and TRBJ2-5; possibly TRBD1 for D (6 bases). CDR1 is LGHNA, CDR2 YNFKEQ, per germline. Deletions cut 0 bases from V and 5 bases from J, with 10 bases between. CDR3 length equals 14 residues. The CDR3 is CASSQDDGGETQYF. In DNA form, the CDR3 reads TGTGCCAGCAGCCAAGATGATGGGGGCGAGACCCAGTACTTC.

V usage is TRBV4-2 and J usage is TRBJ2-7; TRBD1 might be the D (5 bases). With 0 bases removed from V and 0 bases from J, the gap between germline ends came to 9 bases. Germline V gene data show CDR1 as LGHNA and CDR2 as YNFKEQ. CDR3 length: 15 residues. Here the CDR3 reads CASSQEQAYSYEQYF. In DNA form, the CDR3 reads TGTGCCAGCAGCCAAGAACAGGCCTACTCCTACGAGCAGTACTTC.

The rearrangement uses TRBV11-1 and TRBJ2-1, with D possibly being TRBD1 (6 bases). The V gene's germline CDR1 is SGHAT and CDR2 FQDESV (reference sequence). The CDR3 length is 15 residues. Trimming cost V 6 bases and J 3 bases, with 15 bases left between them. The DNA of the CDR3 is TGTGCCAGCAGGTCAGGGGCCACCCTCTACAATGAGCAGTTCTTC. This translates into CASRSGATLYNEQFF.

CDR3 nucleotide sequence: TGTGCCAGTAGTATAGATGATTCGGAAAAACTGTTTTTT. Its translation is CASSIDDSEKLFF. The chain combines TRBV19 with TRBJ1-4; D unresolved. CDR1 LNHDA and CDR2 SQIVND come from the germline V gene (reference sequence). V lost 0 bases and J lost 8, with 7 bases in between. This CDR3 spans 13 amino acids.

The chain is built from TRBV5-1 and TRBJ2-5, with TRBD2 identical over 7 bases. Germline values: CDR1 SGHRS, CDR2 YFSETQ. The CDR3 consists of 15 residues. After removal of 4 bases from V and 4 bases from J, the junction contained 10 bases not matched to a gene. The CDR3 region has the DNA TGCGCCAGCAGCGCAGACGGGACTACGGGAGAGACCCAGTACTTC. Translation gives CASSADGTTGETQYF.

The rearrangement links TRBV19 to TRBJ1-5; D not certain. Germline CDR1 LNHDA, CDR2 SQIVND (reference sequence). The CDR3 has 15 residues. V lost 3 bases, J lost 11 bases, and 20 bases lay in between. The CDR3 nucleotides are TGTGCCAGTAGTATGCTCGAGCACTTCGGCCGTTCCCAGCATTTT. This translates into CASSMLEHFGRSQHF.

A few counts support this clone. V is TRBV7-9 and J is TRBJ1-5, with D possibly being TRBD1 (5 bases). The CDR3 spans 12 residues. Germline V CDR1 and CDR2: SEHNR, FQNEAQ (reference sequence). Trimming pared 2 bases from V and 9 bases from J, leaving 8 bases between. The CDR3 sequence: CASSLSGRPQHF. The CDR3 DNA reads as TGTGCCAGCAGCTTATCGGGGCGGCCCCAGCATTTT.

The chain joins TRBV29-1 to TRBJ2-1; TRBD1 matches 10 bases. From germline, CDR1 is SQVTM and CDR2 ANQGSEA. The ends lost 8 bases at V and 4 bases at J; junction bases unmatched: 11. CDR3 length equals 15 residues. The CDR3 sequence is CSTGGQGGLYNEQFF. As DNA, the CDR3 is TGCAGCACTGGAGGACAGGGGGGTTTATACAATGAGCAGTTCTTC.

This sequence joins TRBV15 and TRBJ1-2; a possible D gene is TRBD1 (5 bases). CDR3 length equals 14 residues. With 4 bases removed from V and 6 bases from J, the gap between germline ends came to 15 bases. Germline V gene data show CDR1 as LNHNV and CDR2 as YYDKDF (reference sequence). CDR3 DNA: TGTGCCACCAGCAAATCGGGGCCAAGAGATGGCTACACCTTC. Protein: CATSKSGPRDGYTF.

The V call is TRBV6-5, the J call TRBJ1-2, with 9 bases identical to TRBD1. The CDR3 has 15 residues. V was clipped by 5 bases and J by 4 bases; unmatched bases: 8. CDR1 and CDR2 from the germline V gene are MNHEY and SVGAGI. The CDR3 region is CASSPNGQGIYGYTF. For the CDR3, the DNA is TGTGCCAGCAGTCCAAACGGACAGGGGATCTATGGCTACACCTTC.

This chain links TRBV29-1 with TRBJ1-1, with TRBD1 identical over 9 bases. J gave up 7 bases and V 4 bases, and 1 base lay outside the gene matches. Germline CDR1 SQVTM, CDR2 ANQGSEA. The CDR3 spans 11 residues. The chain's CDR3 is CSVGTGDEAFF. CDR3 DNA: TGCAGCGTTGGGACAGGGGATGAAGCTTTCTTT.

CDR3 sequence (DNA): TGTGCCAGCTCACCCTCCGAAAGTCAGCCCCAGCATTTT. Its translation is CASSPSESQPQHF. This chain links TRBV18 with TRBJ1-5; no reliable D call. This CDR3 region has 13 residues. Germline V CDR1 and CDR2: KGHSH, LQKENI. The V gene lost 3 bases and the J gene lost 6 bases, with 9 bases spanning the gap.

This chain links TRBV29-1 with TRBJ2-1; D could derive from TRBD1 or TRBD2 (6 bases each). This CDR3 contains 14 residues. The V and J ends lost 5 bases and 8 bases respectively, with 19 bases between them. Germline assignment: CDR1 SQVTM and CDR2 ANQGSEA. Written as DNA, the CDR3 is TGCAGCGTTCTAGGGGGGACCCGCGCCGATGAGCAGTTCTTC. This encodes CSVLGGTRADEQFF.

V is TRBV7-2 and J is TRBJ2-5; 7 positions agree with TRBD1. With V trimmed by 5 bases and J by 3 bases, 6 bases remained unmatched. Germline-derived CDR1 and CDR2 are SGHTA and FQGNSA. This CDR3 has 14 amino acids. The CDR3 region is CASSLDRVKETQYF. DNA of the CDR3: TGTGCCAGCAGCCTCGACAGGGTCAAAGAGACCCAGTACTTC. Full variable domain (outside the CDR3, taken from reference TRBV7-2 and TRBJ2-5): GAGVSQSPSNKVTEKGKDVELRCDPISGHTALYWYRQSLGQGLEFLIYFQGNSAPDKSGLPSDRFSAERTGGSVSTLTIQRTQQEDSAVYLCASSLDRVKETQYFGPGTRLLVL.

The chain couples TRBV25-1 to TRBJ2-3; D ambiguous. CDR1 MGHDK and CDR2 SYGVNS come from the germline V gene. Trimming pared 6 bases from V and 4 bases from J, leaving 14 bases between. This CDR3 comprises 14 residues. The CDR3 region has the DNA TGTGCCAGCAGCCGACCCGCCCCCGCAGATACGCAGTATTTT. It translates to CASSRPAPADTQYF. The whole variable domain, filled in from reference TRBV25-1 and TRBJ2-3, reads EADIYQTPRYLVIGTGKKITLECSQTMGHDKMYWYQQDPGMELHLIHYSYGVNSTEKGDLSSESTVSRIRTEHFPLTLESARPSHTSQYLCASSRPAPADTQYFGPGTRLTVL.

CDR3 loop: CASSPRDGGPSSYNEQFF. CDR3 nucleotide sequence: TGCGCCAGCAGCCCCCGCGACGGAGGACCTAGCTCCTACAATGAGCAGTTCTTC. The V call is TRBV5-1, the J call TRBJ2-1, with a tentative D call TRBD2 (5 bases). The length of the CDR3 is 18 residues. V was cut by 4 bases and J by 0 bases, with 20 bases left in between. Germline V gives CDR1 SGHRS, CDR2 YFSETQ. The variable domain in full, completed from reference TRBV5-1 and TRBJ2-1, reads KAGVTQTPRYLIKTRGQQVTLSCSPISGHRSVSWYQQTPGQGLQFLFEYFSETQRNKGNFPGRFSGRQFSNSRSEMNVSTLELGDSALYLCASSPRDGGPSSYNEQFFGPGTRLTVL.

V is TRBV28 and J is TRBJ2-1; weak D call: TRBD2 (5 bases). The CDR3 is 14 residues long. Trimming cost V 7 bases and J 7 bases, with 17 bases left between them. Per germline, CDR1 MDHEN and CDR2 SYDVKM. The CDR3 protein is CASTLTPGVNEQFF. CDR3 in DNA: TGTGCCAGCACCCTAACCCCCGGGGTTAATGAGCAGTTCTTC.

The chain uses TRBV11-2 and TRBJ1-3; D is uncertain. Germline values: CDR1 SGHAT, CDR2 FQNNGV. This CDR3 contains 15 residues. V lost 5 bases and J 4 bases, leaving 15 bases between the germline ends. The chain's CDR3 is CASSRIGPYGNTIYF. In DNA form, the CDR3 reads TGTGCCAGCAGCCGAATTGGACCCTACGGAAACACCATATATTTT.